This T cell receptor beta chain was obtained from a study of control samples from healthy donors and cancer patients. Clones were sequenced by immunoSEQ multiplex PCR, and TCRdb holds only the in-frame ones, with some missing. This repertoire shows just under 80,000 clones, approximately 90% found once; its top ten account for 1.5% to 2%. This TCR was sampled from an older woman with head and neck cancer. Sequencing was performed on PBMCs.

CDR3 DNA sequence: TGTGAAGCCAATCAGCCCCAGCATTTT. Encoded protein: CEANQPQHF. The chain is built from TRBV12-5 and TRBJ1-5; unclear D gene. Germline values: CDR1 LGHNT, CDR2 FRNRAP. The CDR3 extends over 9 amino acids. Full variable domain (rest looked up from reference TRBV12-5 and TRBJ1-5): DARVTQTPRHKVTEMGQEVTMRCQPILGHNTVFWYRQTMMQGLELLAYFRNRAPLDDSGMPKDRFSAEMPDATLATLKIQPSEPRDSAVYFCEANQPQHFGDGTRLSIL.